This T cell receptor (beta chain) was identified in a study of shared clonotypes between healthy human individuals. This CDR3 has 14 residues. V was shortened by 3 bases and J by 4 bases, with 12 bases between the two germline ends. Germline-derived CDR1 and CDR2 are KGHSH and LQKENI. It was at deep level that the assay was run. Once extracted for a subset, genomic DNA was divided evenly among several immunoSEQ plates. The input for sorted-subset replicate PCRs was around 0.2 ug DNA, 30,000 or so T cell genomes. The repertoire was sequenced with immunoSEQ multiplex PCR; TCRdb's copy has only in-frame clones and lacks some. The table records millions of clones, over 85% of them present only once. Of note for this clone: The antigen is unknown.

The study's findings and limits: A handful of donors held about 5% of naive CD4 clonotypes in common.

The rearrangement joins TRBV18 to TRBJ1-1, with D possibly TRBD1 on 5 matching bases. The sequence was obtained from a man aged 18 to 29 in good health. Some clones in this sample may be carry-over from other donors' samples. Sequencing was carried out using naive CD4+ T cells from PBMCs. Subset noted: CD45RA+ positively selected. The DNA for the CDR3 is TGTGCCAGCTCACCCATGGGAGGGGTCACTGAAGCTTTCTTT. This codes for CASSPMGGVTEAFF.